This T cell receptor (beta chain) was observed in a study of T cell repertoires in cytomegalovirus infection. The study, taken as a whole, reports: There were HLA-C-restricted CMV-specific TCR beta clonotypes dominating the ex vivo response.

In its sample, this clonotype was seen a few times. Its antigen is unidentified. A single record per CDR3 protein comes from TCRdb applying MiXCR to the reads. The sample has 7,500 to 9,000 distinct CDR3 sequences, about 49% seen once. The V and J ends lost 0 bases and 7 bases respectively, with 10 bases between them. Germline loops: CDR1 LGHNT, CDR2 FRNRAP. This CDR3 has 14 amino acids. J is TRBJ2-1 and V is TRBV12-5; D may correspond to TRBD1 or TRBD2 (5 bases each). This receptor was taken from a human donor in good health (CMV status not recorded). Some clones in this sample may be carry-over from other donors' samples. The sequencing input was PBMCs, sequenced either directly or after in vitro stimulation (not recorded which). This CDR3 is CASGLVGPGNEQFF. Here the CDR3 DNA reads TGTGCTAGTGGTTTGGTGGGACCAGGGAATGAGCAGTTCTTC.